The 26 T cell receptor beta chains listed next were all sequenced from one sample in a study of T cell responses to AZD1222 COVID-19 vaccine. Some clones are missing from TCRdb's copy, which holds only in-frame ones; the method was immunoSEQ multiplex PCR. The sample consists of about 150,000 clones, about 93% of them appearing once. This sample comprised peripheral blood, obtained on day 0 of MenACWY control vaccination. Receptors originate from an adult in good health.

The gene calls are TRBV27 and TRBJ1-5, with D tentatively TRBD1 (6 bases). Germline CDR1 MNHEY, CDR2 SMNVEV (reference sequence). This CDR3 has 13 residues. The V gene lost 4 bases and the J gene lost 7 bases, with 11 bases spanning the gap. CDR3 sequence (DNA): TGTGCCAGCAGTTCCCAGGGGTGGCAGCCCCAGCATTTT. Translation gives CASSSQGWQPQHF.

V is TRBV7-8 and J is TRBJ1-6, with 9 bases matching TRBD1. The V segment lost 1 base and the J segment 10 bases; nucleotides outside the gene matches: 17. Germline assignment: CDR1 SGHVS and CDR2 FQNEAQ. The CDR3 runs to 19 residues. CDR3 residues: CASSLGDREFFMVRSPLHF. The CDR3 region has the DNA TGTGCCAGCAGCTTAGGGGACAGGGAATTCTTCATGGTGAGATCACCCCTCCACTTT.

The sample holds a few counts of this clone. V and J are TRBV5-8 and TRBJ1-1; D not certain. The length of the CDR3 is 13 residues. From germline, CDR1 is SGHTS and CDR2 YDEGEE. Trimming pared 4 bases from V and 1 base from J, leaving 8 bases between. The CDR3 sequence is CASSKAPNTEAFF. The DNA of the CDR3 is TGTGCCAGCAGCAAGGCTCCGAACACTGAAGCTTTCTTT.

The chain couples TRBV15 to TRBJ2-1, with 9 bases that match TRBD1. The V gene end was trimmed by 1 base and the J gene end by 5 bases; junction bases not matched to a gene: 9. Germline values: CDR1 LNHNV, CDR2 YYDKDF (reference sequence). The CDR3 totals 17 residues. The CDR3 loop reads CATSRVSGQGRDNEQFF. The CDR3 DNA reads TGTGCCACCAGCAGAGTCAGTGGACAGGGGAGGGACAATGAGCAGTTCTTC.

This chain joins TRBV30 and TRBJ1-2; D may be TRBD1 (6 bases). The CDR3 has 17 amino acids. CDR1 GTSNPN and CDR2 SVGIG come from the germline V gene (reference sequence). V gave up 0 bases and J gave up 8 bases, with 25 bases separating them. CDR3: CAWSVSGSQGLFGGYTF. As DNA, the CDR3 is TGTGCCTGGAGTGTATCGGGATCGCAGGGGTTGTTCGGCGGCTACACCTTC.

V and J are TRBV5-4 and TRBJ2-3, with 7 bases identical to TRBD2. Germline assignment: CDR1 SGHNT and CDR2 YYREEE (reference sequence). CDR3 length equals 13 residues. V was clipped by 10 bases and J by 1 base; unmatched bases: 6. CDR3 loop: CAGGLRGTDTQYF. CDR3 in DNA: TGTGCCGGGGGACTAAGGGGCACAGATACGCAGTATTTT. Full variable domain (rest looked up from reference TRBV5-4 and TRBJ2-3): ETGVTQSPTHLIKTRGQQVTLRCSSQSGHNTVSWYQQALGQGPQFIFQYYREEENGRGNFPPRFSGLQFPNYSSELNVNALELDDSALYLCAGGLRGTDTQYFGPGTRLTVL.

The chain has TRBV7-2 and TRBJ2-7, with D possibly being TRBD2 (6 bases). The CDR3 is 15 residues long. Trimming cost V 1 base and J 3 bases, with 13 bases left between them. Germline values: CDR1 SGHTA, CDR2 FQGNSA. The CDR3 bases are TGTGCCAGCAGCTTAGGGGGCGGGATGTACTACGAGCAGTACTTC. It translates to CASSLGGGMYYEQYF.

The J gene is TRBJ2-7, the V gene TRBV28, with D possibly TRBD2 on 5 matching bases. This CDR3 has 14 amino acids. The V and J ends lost 3 bases and 2 bases respectively, with 11 bases between them. The germline V gene encodes CDR1 MDHEN and CDR2 SYDVKM. DNA for the CDR3: TGTGCCAGCAGTTTTGACTACTATACCTACGAGCAGTACTTC. Protein: CASSFDYYTYEQYF.

This chain uses TRBV21-1 with TRBJ1-5; TRBD1, the table's D call, lacks a check against the DNA. TRBV21-1 is an annotated pseudogene. The CDR3 has 15 residues. In nucleotides, the CDR3 is TGTGCCAGCAGCAAAACTCAGGTATGCAATCAGCCCCAGCATTTT. It specifies CASSKTQVCNQPQHF.

This chain joins TRBV7-8 and TRBJ2-7, with D possibly matching TRBD2 (6 bases). The CDR3 is made up of 14 amino acids. Trimming left V 0 bases short and J 2 bases short, with 8 bases between. Germline lookup yields CDR1 SGHVS and CDR2 FQNEAQ. CDR3 sequence: CASSLAGGAYEQYF. CDR3 coding DNA: TGTGCCAGCAGCTTAGCGGGAGGCGCCTACGAGCAGTACTTC.

The chain is built from TRBV5-6 and TRBJ2-5, with 11 bases aligning to TRBD2. The germline CDR1 and CDR2 sequences are SGHDT and YYEEEE. There are 17 residues in the CDR3. J was trimmed by 4 bases and V by 4 bases; bases with no gene match: 12. The CDR3 spells CASSVLAGVGVGETQYF. In DNA form, the CDR3 reads TGTGCCAGCAGCGTACTAGCGGGAGTGGGGGTAGGAGAGACCCAGTACTTC.

Turning to this clone: Germline is not matched at one junction end, which may reflect a read error. The rearrangement uses TRBV7-7 and TRBJ2-3; 8 bases fit TRBD2. This CDR3 has 14 amino acids. The germline gives CDR1 SSHAT, CDR2 FNYEAQ (reference sequence). The CDR3 here is CASSLAGSTDTQYF. For the CDR3, the DNA is TGTGCTAGCAGCTTAGCGGGAAGCACAGATACGCAGTATTTT.

This clone has only one observation. For the CDR3, the DNA is TGTGCCAGCAGTTACTCGAGACAGAATGCCCCAGAGACCCAGTACTTC. This codes for CASSYSRQNAPETQYF. V is TRBV6-5 and J is TRBJ2-5, with a possible D match to TRBD1 (5 bases). The length of the CDR3 is 16 residues. The germline V gene has CDR1 MNHEY and CDR2 SVGAGI. V lost 0 bases and J lost 4, with 15 bases in between.

This clone was picked up one time. This chain's CDR3 is CASSPGETYEQYF. The CDR3 coding sequence is TGTGCCAGTTCCCCGGGGGAGACCTACGAGCAGTACTTC. This rearrangement joins TRBV19 to TRBJ2-7, with D perhaps TRBD2 (6 bases). Between the trimmed V and J ends, which lost 8 bases and 2 bases, there was a span of 13 bases. The length of the CDR3 is 13 residues. Germline V CDR1 and CDR2: LNHDA, SQIVND (reference sequence).

The sample holds a few counts of this clone. The chain links TRBV2 to TRBJ1-1; unclear D gene. Trimming pared 7 bases from V and 1 base from J, leaving 13 bases between. This CDR3 has 14 residues. Looked up from germline, CDR1 is SNHLY and CDR2 is FYNNEI. The CDR3 sequence: CASNKWGTNTEAFF. The DNA for the CDR3 is TGTGCCAGCAATAAATGGGGAACGAACACTGAAGCTTTCTTT.

This clone occurred once. V and J are TRBV24-1 and TRBJ2-6; D is unresolved. Germline CDR1 KGHDR, CDR2 SFDVKD. Trimming removed 3 bases at V and 2 bases at J, with 10 bases between. CDR3 length equals 16 residues. The DNA of the CDR3 is TGTGCCACCAGTGATCCGAACCAAGCTGGGGCCAACGTCCTGACTTTC. It codes for CATSDPNQAGANVLTF.

About this clone itself: Mismatch with germline at one junction end may stem from a read error. The genes are TRBV30 and TRBJ1-2; D is unresolved. Germline V lookup: CDR1 GTSNPN, CDR2 SVGIG (reference sequence). CDR3 length equals 13 residues. The CDR3 loop is CARRVGLDYGYTF. The CDR3 coding sequence is TGTGCCCGGAGGGTAGGTCTAGACTATGGCTACACCTTC.

J is TRBJ2-1 and V is TRBV9, with TRBD2 matching 9 bases. The germline gives CDR1 SGDLS, CDR2 YYNGEE. The CDR3 extends over 16 amino acids. With 0 bases clipped from V and 6 bases from J, the junction kept 7 bases outside the gene matches. Here the CDR3 DNA reads TGTGCCAGCAGCGTAGCTCCCAGCGGGAGGCCCAATGAGCAGTTCTTC. It translates to CASSVAPSGRPNEQFF.

The chain combines TRBV5-1 with TRBJ1-1, with unresolved D. This CDR3 has 12 residues. The germline V gene encodes CDR1 SGHRS and CDR2 YFSETQ. Trimming took off 2 bases at V and 2 bases at J, with 4 bases between the two ends. CDR3 in DNA: TGCGCCAGCAGCTTCGATAACACTGAAGCTTTCTTT. Amino acid sequence: CASSFDNTEAFF.

The genes are TRBV28 and TRBJ2-6; either TRBD1 or TRBD2 may supply D (5 bases each). The length of the CDR3 is 16 residues. Per the germline V gene, CDR1 is MDHEN and CDR2 is SYDVKM. Deletions cut 3 bases from V and 0 bases from J, with 9 bases between. The CDR3 is CASSFLGVSGANVLTF. CDR3 bases: TGTGCCAGCAGTTTTCTGGGGGTCTCTGGGGCCAACGTCCTGACTTTC.

The chain has TRBV4-1 and TRBJ1-2, with 8 bases matching TRBD1. Trimming took 4 bases from V and 8 from J; bases not matched to a gene: 12. CDR1 is MGHRA, CDR2 YSYEKL, per germline. The CDR3 runs to 15 residues. The CDR3 nucleotides are TGCGCCAGCAGCCCTAACCAGGGGGCCAGTGGGGGCTACACCTTC. Translation gives CASSPNQGASGGYTF.

About this clone: Other DNA variants within this sample encode the same CDR3. CDR3 region: CASSVSPGNSPLHF. CDR3 DNA sequence: TGTGCCAGCAGTGTCTCTCCAGGGAATTCACCCCTCCACTTT. This chain uses TRBV6-4 with TRBJ1-6; tentatively, D is TRBD1 (5 bases). Per germline, CDR1 MRHNA and CDR2 SNTAGT. The CDR3 has 14 amino acids. Trimming took off 4 bases at V and 7 bases at J, with 11 bases between the two ends.

The V call is TRBV9, the J call TRBJ2-7, with 10 bases aligning to TRBD2. The CDR3 spans 17 residues. The ends lost 0 bases at V and 5 bases at J; junction bases unmatched: 11. Germline-derived CDR1 and CDR2 are SGDLS and YYNGEE. The CDR3 DNA sequence: TGTGCCAGCAGCGTAGCGTTTGCGGCTAGCGGGGGAAACGAGCAGTACTTC. Protein sequence: CASSVAFAASGGNEQYF.

CDR3 nucleotides: TGTGCCAGCAGCTTGAGGGACAGGACTGTCCCTGAAGCTTTCTTT. The encoded protein is CASSLRDRTVPEAFF. This rearrangement joins TRBV7-8 to TRBJ1-1; 8 bases line up with TRBD1. Germline loops: CDR1 SGHVS, CDR2 FQNEAQ. Trimming removed 3 bases from V and 6 bases from J; junction bases left unmatched: 9. CDR3 size: 15 residues.

Comment on this clone: Mismatch with germline at one junction end may stem from a read error. The V gene is TRBV7-3, the J gene TRBJ2-3, with 9 bases fitting TRBD2. CDR1 SGHTA and CDR2 FQGTGA come from the germline V gene. This CDR3 is built from 13 residues. The CDR3 nucleotides read TGTGCCAGCAGCTCCGGACCACTAGCGGGTAACACTTTT. Protein: CASSSGPLAGNTF. Full variable domain (rest looked up from reference TRBV7-3 and TRBJ2-3): GAGVSQTPSNKVTEKGKYVELRCDPISGHTALYWYRQSLGQGPEFLIYFQGTGAADDSGLPNDRFFAVRPEGSVSTLKIQRTERGDSAVYLCASSSGPLAGNTFGPGTRLTVL.

The chain couples TRBV6-5 to TRBJ1-4, with TRBD1 matching 9 bases. CDR3 length equals 14 residues. Unmatched junction bases numbered 8, after V lost 7 bases and J lost 8 bases. From germline, CDR1 is MNHEY and CDR2 SVGAGI. The chain's CDR3 is CASKRDRAGEKLFF. CDR3 coding DNA: TGTGCCAGCAAACGGGACAGGGCAGGCGAAAAACTGTTTTTT.